This record covers a single T cell receptor beta chain. Antigen: not known. This record comes from a study of Ad26.COV2.S vaccination and SARS-CoV-2 variants. Regarding the study as a whole: Assessments of TCR breadth and depth may have underestimated the total T cell responses.

This CDR3 contains 15 residues. Germline assignment: CDR1 MNHNS and CDR2 SASEGT. V gave up 1 base and J gave up 5 bases; unmatched junction bases: 7. Treatment indicated: 19 received Ad26.COV2.S at low or high dose, single or two shots; about five received placebo; per-sample allocation not given. It was on day 63 after the first vaccine or placebo injection that samples were taken. The data were produced by immunoSEQ multiplex PCR, yet TCRdb's version contains in-frame clones alone and is incomplete. The profile shows about 320,000 clones, approximately 80% of them singletons. Sequenced here: peripheral blood, sampled in a trial of Ad26.COV2.S vaccine versus placebo. The receptor's source is a person aged 18-65 years who received the Ad26.COV2.S COVID-19 vaccine or a placebo. The genes are TRBV6-1 and TRBJ1-2, with 7 bases that match TRBD1. The CDR3 here is CASSEGSGGFYGYTF. As DNA, the CDR3 is TGTGCCAGCAGTGAAGGGTCAGGGGGGTTTTATGGCTACACCTTC.